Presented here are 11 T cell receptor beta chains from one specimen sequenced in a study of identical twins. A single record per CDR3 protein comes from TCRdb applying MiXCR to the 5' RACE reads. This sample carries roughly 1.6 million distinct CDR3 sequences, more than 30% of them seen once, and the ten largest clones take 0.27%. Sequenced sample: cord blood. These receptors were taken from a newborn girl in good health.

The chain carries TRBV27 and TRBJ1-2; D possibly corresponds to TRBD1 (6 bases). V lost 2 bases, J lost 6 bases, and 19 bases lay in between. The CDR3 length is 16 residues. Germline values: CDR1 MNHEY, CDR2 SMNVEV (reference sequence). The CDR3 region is CASSLKGEDSDHGYTF. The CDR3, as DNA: TGTGCCAGCAGTTTAAAAGGGGAGGACAGCGACCATGGCTACACCTTC.

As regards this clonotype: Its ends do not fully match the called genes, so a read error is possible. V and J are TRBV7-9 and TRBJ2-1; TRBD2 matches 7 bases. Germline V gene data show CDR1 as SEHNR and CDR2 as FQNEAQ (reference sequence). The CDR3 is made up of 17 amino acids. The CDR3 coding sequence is TGTGCCTGCAGCTTAGTCCCGATGCGGGAGACCTACAATGAGCAGTTCTTC. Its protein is CACSLVPMRETYNEQFF.

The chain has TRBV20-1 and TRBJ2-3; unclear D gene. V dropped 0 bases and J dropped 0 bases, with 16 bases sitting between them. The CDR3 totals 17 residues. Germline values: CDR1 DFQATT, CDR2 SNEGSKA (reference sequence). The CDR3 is CSARDPRSVLSTDTQYF. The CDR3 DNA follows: TGCAGTGCTAGAGATCCAAGAAGCGTTCTGAGCACAGATACGCAGTATTTT.

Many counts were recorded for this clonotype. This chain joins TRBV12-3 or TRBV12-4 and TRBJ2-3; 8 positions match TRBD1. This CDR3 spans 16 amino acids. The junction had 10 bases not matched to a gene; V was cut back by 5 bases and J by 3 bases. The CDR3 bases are TGTGCCAGCAGTCCACGGACAGGGACGGTAACAGATACGCAGTATTTT. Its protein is CASSPRTGTVTDTQYF.

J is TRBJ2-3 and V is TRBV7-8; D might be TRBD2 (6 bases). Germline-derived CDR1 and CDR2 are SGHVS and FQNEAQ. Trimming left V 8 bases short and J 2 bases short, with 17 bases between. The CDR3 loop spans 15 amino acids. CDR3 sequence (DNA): TGTGCCAGCCGAAAGCGGGTGACGCTCACAGATACGCAGTATTTT. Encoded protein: CASRKRVTLTDTQYF.

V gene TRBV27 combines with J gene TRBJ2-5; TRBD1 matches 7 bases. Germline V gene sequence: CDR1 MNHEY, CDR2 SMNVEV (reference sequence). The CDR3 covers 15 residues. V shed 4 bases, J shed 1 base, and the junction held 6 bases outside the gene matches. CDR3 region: CASSSRGTFQETQYF. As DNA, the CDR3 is TGTGCCAGCAGTTCCAGGGGGACCTTCCAAGAGACCCAGTACTTC.

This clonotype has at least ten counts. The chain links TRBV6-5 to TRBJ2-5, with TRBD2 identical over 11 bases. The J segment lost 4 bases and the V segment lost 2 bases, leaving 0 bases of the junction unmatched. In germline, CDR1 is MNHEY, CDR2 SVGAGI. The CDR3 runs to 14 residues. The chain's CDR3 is CASSYGLAGETQYF. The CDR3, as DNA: TGTGCCAGCAGTTACGGACTAGCGGGAGAGACCCAGTACTTC.

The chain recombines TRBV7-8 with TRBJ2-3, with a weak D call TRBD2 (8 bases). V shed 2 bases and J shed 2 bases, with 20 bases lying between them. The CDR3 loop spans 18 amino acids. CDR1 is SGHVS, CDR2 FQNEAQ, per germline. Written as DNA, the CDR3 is TGTGCCAGCAGCTTACAGGGGGTGATAGCGGGAAACACAGATACGCAGTATTTT. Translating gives CASSLQGVIAGNTDTQYF.

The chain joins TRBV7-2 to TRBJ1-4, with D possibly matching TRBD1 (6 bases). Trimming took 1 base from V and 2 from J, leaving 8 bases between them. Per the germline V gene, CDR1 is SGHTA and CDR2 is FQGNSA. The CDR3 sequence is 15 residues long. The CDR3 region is CASSLEGVTNEKLFF. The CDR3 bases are TGTGCCAGCAGCTTAGAGGGGGTTACTAATGAAAAACTGTTTTTT.

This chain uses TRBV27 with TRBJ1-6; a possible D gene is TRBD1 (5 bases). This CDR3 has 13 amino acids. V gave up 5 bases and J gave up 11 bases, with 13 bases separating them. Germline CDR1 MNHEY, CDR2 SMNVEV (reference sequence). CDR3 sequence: CASSPWTQAPLHF. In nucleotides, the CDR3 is TGTGCCAGCAGTCCATGGACACAGGCACCCCTCCACTTT.

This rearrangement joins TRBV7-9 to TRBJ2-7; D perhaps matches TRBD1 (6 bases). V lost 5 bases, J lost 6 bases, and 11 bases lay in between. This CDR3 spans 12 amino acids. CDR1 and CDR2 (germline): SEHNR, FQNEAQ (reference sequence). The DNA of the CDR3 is TGTGCCAGCAGCCCAGGGGCTGTCGAGCAGTACTTC. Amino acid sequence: CASSPGAVEQYF.